Presented here are 19 T cell receptor beta chains from one specimen sequenced in a study of T cell changes during pregnancy in multiple sclerosis. Profiling relied on immunoSEQ multiplex PCR, and the TCRdb table lists in-frame clones only, not all of them. This sample has fewer than 60,000 clones, with less than 95% found just once. The source material was peripheral blood, sampled in the third trimester of pregnancy. Receptors originate from a female donor in good health, enrolled as a control in a pregnancy study.

The V and J genes are TRBV10-3 and TRBJ1-2, with TRBD1 as a possible D gene (5 bases). CDR1 is ENHRY and CDR2 is SYGVKD in the germline V gene. Trimming left V 0 bases short and J 7 bases short, with 12 bases between. This CDR3 region has 14 residues. In DNA, the CDR3 is TGTGCCATCAGTGAGTCGATAGGGGCCGTTGGCTACACCTTC. Translation: CAISESIGAVGYTF.

This clone was observed once. The chain couples TRBV4-3 to TRBJ2-1; TRBD2 is a possible D gene (5 bases). CDR1 and CDR2 from the germline V gene are LGHNA and YSLEER. V shed 0 bases and J shed 9 bases, with 12 bases lying between them. The CDR3 is 14 residues long. CDR3 region: CASSQDLSGLEQFF. CDR3 DNA sequence: TGCGCCAGCAGCCAAGATCTATCAGGACTTGAGCAGTTCTTC.

CDR3 in amino acids: CASSFDRAPSGNTIYF. The DNA of the CDR3 is TGTGCCAGCAGCTTCGACAGGGCCCCCTCTGGAAACACCATATATTTT. The chain joins TRBV7-6 to TRBJ1-3; 7 bases match TRBD1. J gave up 0 bases and V 3 bases, and 5 bases lay outside the gene matches. The germline V gene has CDR1 SGHVS and CDR2 FNYEAQ. This CDR3 has 16 residues. Full variable domain (outside the CDR3, taken from reference TRBV7-6 and TRBJ1-3): GAGVSQSPRYKVTKRGQDVALRCDPISGHVSLYWYRQALGQGPEFLTYFNYEAQQDKSGLPNDRFSAERPEGSISTLTIQRTEQRDSAMYRCASSFDRAPSGNTIYFGEGSWLTVV.

CDR3 residues: CASSIVAGGRLSGANVLTF. In DNA form, the CDR3 reads TGTGCCAGTAGTATTGTCGCGGGAGGGCGACTCTCTGGGGCCAACGTCCTGACTTTC. The chain links TRBV19 to TRBJ2-6; TRBD2 aligns across 9 bases. The CDR3 has 19 amino acids. V shed 3 bases and J 0 bases; nucleotides not matched to a gene: 9. The germline V gene encodes CDR1 LNHDA and CDR2 SQIVND (reference sequence).

This chain connects TRBV6-5 to TRBJ1-2; 9 bases are a match to TRBD1. This CDR3 region has 15 residues. Germline V lookup: CDR1 MNHEY, CDR2 SVGAGI. The V and J ends lost 2 bases and 5 bases, in that order; junction bases with no gene match: 6. The CDR3 DNA reads TGTGCCAGCAGTTACCAAGGACAGGGGTTGTATGGCTACACCTTC. Translation gives CASSYQGQGLYGYTF.

This rearrangement joins TRBV7-2 to TRBJ2-1; D might be TRBD2 (6 bases). The length of the CDR3 is 14 residues. CDR1 and CDR2 from the germline V gene are SGHTA and FQGNSA. With 1 base removed from V and 12 bases from J, the gap between germline ends came to 16 bases. CDR3 residues: CASSLVGSSGRQFF. The CDR3 DNA sequence: TGTGCCAGCAGCTTAGTAGGTAGCTCCGGGAGGCAGTTCTTC.

This clone turned up a few times. The chain links TRBV10-1 to TRBJ1-5; no definite D call. The length of the CDR3 is 13 residues. Germline-derived CDR1 and CDR2 are WNHNN and SYGVQD (reference sequence). Trimming left V 2 bases short and J 5 bases short, with 7 bases between. CDR3 nucleotide sequence: TGCGCCAGCAGTGAGGGCACCGATCAGCCCCAGCATTTT. Translated, it gives CASSEGTDQPQHF.

This sequence joins TRBV30 and TRBJ1-2; 9 nucleotides agree with TRBD1. The CDR3 contains 14 residues. CDR1 GTSNPN and CDR2 SVGIG come from the germline V gene (reference sequence). V shed 5 bases and J 5 bases; nucleotides not matched to a gene: 9. CDR3 protein: CAWGGDRVKYGYTF. In nucleotides, the CDR3 is TGTGCCTGGGGGGGGGACAGGGTAAAGTATGGCTACACCTTC.

The chain uses TRBV7-2 and TRBJ2-7, with a tentative D call TRBD2 (5 bases). Germline-derived CDR1 and CDR2 are SGHTA and FQGNSA. CDR3 size: 15 residues. Trimming pared 5 bases from V and 0 bases from J, leaving 14 bases between. CDR3 in DNA: TGTGCCAGCAGCGTAGGAGGTAAAGCCTCCTACGAGCAGTACTTC. Protein: CASSVGGKASYEQYF.

This clone was seen a single time. J is TRBJ2-1 and V is TRBV7-9, with D unresolved. CDR3 length: 15 amino acids. V was trimmed by 2 bases and J by 8 bases, leaving 16 bases between them. Germline values: CDR1 SEHNR, CDR2 FQNEAQ (reference sequence). The DNA for the CDR3 is TGTGCCAGCAGCTTATTCCCCCCCTCTCGCGATGAGCAGTTCTTC. Its protein product is CASSLFPPSRDEQFF.

The chain has TRBV11-2 and TRBJ2-3, with 9 bases matching TRBD2. Germline V gene lookup returns CDR1 SGHAT and CDR2 FQNNGV. V shed 4 bases and J 0 bases; nucleotides not matched to a gene: 8. The CDR3 totals 17 residues. CDR3 sequence: CASSSPSAGGSTDTQYF. CDR3 bases: TGTGCCAGCAGCTCCCCAAGTGCGGGGGGGAGCACAGATACGCAGTATTTT.

The chain links TRBV4-3 to TRBJ2-3; TRBD2 agrees at 9 bases. The CDR3 length is 15 residues. J lost 8 bases, V lost 4 bases, and 10 bases had no gene match. The germline CDR1 and CDR2 sequences are LGHNA and YSLEER. CDR3 residues: CASSPGTSQFITQYF. In nucleotides, the CDR3 is TGCGCCAGCAGCCCCGGGACTAGCCAGTTCATTACGCAGTATTTT.

This clone was seen a few times. The J gene is TRBJ1-6, the V gene TRBV19; 9 bases align to TRBD1. J was trimmed by 0 bases and V by 3 bases; bases with no gene match: 3. This CDR3 has 17 residues. Germline V gene sequence: CDR1 LNHDA, CDR2 SQIVND (reference sequence). The CDR3 sequence: CASSIDRGSSYNSPLHF. The CDR3 DNA follows: TGTGCCAGTAGTATCGACAGGGGGAGCTCCTATAATTCACCCCTCCACTTT.

In regard to this clone: At one end, the junction sequence differs from germline, possibly due to a read error. CDR3 protein: CASSVAGGRDTGAFF. CDR3 bases: TGTGCCAGCAGCGTAGCAGGGGGCCGTGACACTGGAGCTTTCTTT. V gene TRBV9 combines with J gene TRBJ1-1; the match to TRBD1 covers 8 bases. CDR1 is SGDLS and CDR2 is YYNGEE in the germline V gene. The CDR3 runs 15 residues.

The J gene is TRBJ2-1, the V gene TRBV7-9; 11 nucleotides match TRBD2. Unmatched junction bases numbered 12, after V lost 4 bases and J lost 7 bases. The germline V gene encodes CDR1 SEHNR and CDR2 FQNEAQ (reference sequence). This CDR3 region has 17 residues. The CDR3 DNA reads TGTGCCAGCAGCTCAACTTCACTAGCGGGAGAGGAGAATGAGCAGTTCTTC. Its protein product is CASSSTSLAGEENEQFF.

The V gene is TRBV7-8, the J gene TRBJ1-2, with 7 bases aligning to TRBD1. Germline-derived CDR1 and CDR2 are SGHVS and FQNEAQ. This CDR3 spans 16 amino acids. V gave up 2 bases and J gave up 0 bases; unmatched junction bases: 6. In DNA, the CDR3 is TGTGCCAGCAGCTTAACCACCGGGACAGCTAACTATGGCTACACCTTC. Amino acids: CASSLTTGTANYGYTF.

This chain links TRBV7-8 with TRBJ2-7, with TRBD2 matching over 13 bases. J lost 2 bases, V lost 5 bases, and 6 bases had no gene match. The germline V gene encodes CDR1 SGHVS and CDR2 FQNEAQ. The CDR3 runs 16 residues. CDR3 region: CASSVTSGGDPYEQYF. The CDR3 coding sequence is TGTGCCAGCAGCGTTACTAGCGGGGGGGATCCCTACGAGCAGTACTTC.

This chain links TRBV5-1 with TRBJ1-5; 9 bases are shared with TRBD1. This CDR3 has 15 residues. Trimming at V came to 4 bases and at J to 4 bases, leaving 6 bases not matched to a gene. Germline V lookup: CDR1 SGHRS, CDR2 YFSETQ. The CDR3 bases are TGCGCCAGCAGCGAAGGGACAGGGAGTAATCAGCCCCAGCATTTT. Its translation: CASSEGTGSNQPQHF.

The rearrangement links TRBV15 to TRBJ2-5; 12 nucleotides align to TRBD2. CDR1 and CDR2 from the germline V gene are LNHNV and YYDKDF (reference sequence). CDR3 size: 17 residues. The trim removed 3 bases at V and 4 bases at J, leaving 9 bases unmatched. In DNA form, the CDR3 reads TGTGCCACCAGCAGGTGGGGTTTACTAGCGGGAGGAGAGACCCAGTACTTC. Translating gives CATSRWGLLAGGETQYF.